The 20 T cell receptor beta chains below come from one sample, sequenced in a study of T cell clusters in autoimmune cytopenias. TRB was amplified by touch-down multiplex PCR, primer pools A and B combined. After re-calling the multiplex PCR reads, TCRdb lists one entry per CDR3 protein, DNA absent. This sample's clone table lists about 10,000 distinct CDR3 sequences. Each sample's input was 250 to 300 ng genomic DNA, some 38,000 genome equivalents. These data also featured in a second study, about T cell repertoires in aging, cancer and after chemotherapy.

Sequencing was done on a sample of peripheral blood. All receptors derive from a human donor in good health.

The rearrangement joins TRBV11-1 to TRBJ1-5. CDR1 and CDR2 (germline): SGHAT, FQDESV (reference sequence). The CDR3 runs to 13 residues. The CDR3 sequence is CASSLGLNQPQHF.

The chain uses TRBV5-1 and TRBJ1-3. CDR3 length equals 16 residues. The germline CDR1 and CDR2 sequences are SGHRS and YFSETQ. The CDR3 loop reads CASSSGYSSSGNTIYF.

The chain links TRBV14 to TRBJ1-6. Germline V gives CDR1 SGHDN, CDR2 FVKESK. The CDR3 runs 15 residues. The CDR3 spells CASSHQRPANSPLHF.

V and J are TRBV18 and TRBJ2-7; TCRdb names TRBD1, which stays unverified in the absence of DNA. Per the germline V gene, CDR1 is KGHSH and CDR2 is LQKENI. The CDR3 totals 14 residues. CDR3 loop: CASSPETGINEQYF.

The rearrangement joins TRBV6-2 or TRBV6-3 to TRBJ2-7; the D call from TCRdb, TRBD2, cannot be confirmed without DNA. This CDR3 comprises 14 residues. In germline, CDR1 is MNHEY, CDR2 SVGEGT. This chain's CDR3 is CASSLAAISYEQYF.

J is TRBJ1-3 and V is TRBV19; without DNA, the TCRdb call of TRBD1 cannot be checked. Germline V lookup: CDR1 LNHDA, CDR2 SQIVND (reference sequence). The CDR3 extends over 14 amino acids. This chain's CDR3 is CASMYWAGGNTIYF.

V and J are TRBV2 and TRBJ2-3; TCRdb's D gene call, TRBD1, goes unchecked for lack of DNA. The germline CDR1 and CDR2 sequences are SNHLY and FYNNEI. The CDR3 sequence is 14 residues long. CDR3 amino acids: CASTRGLNTDTQYF.

The chain employs TRBV27 and TRBJ2-7; TCRdb designates TRBD1, a call that cannot be tested without DNA. The CDR3 loop spans 16 amino acids. The germline V gene has CDR1 MNHEY and CDR2 SMNVEV (reference sequence). The CDR3: CASSFSGQIPSYEQYF.

V and J are TRBV7-6 and TRBJ2-1. This CDR3 contains 15 residues. From germline, CDR1 is SGHVS and CDR2 FNYEAQ. The CDR3 loop is CASSVGGSSYNEQFF.

The rearrangement joins TRBV5-1 to TRBJ2-2; the TCRdb call, TRBD1, lacks DNA for checking. CDR3 length equals 16 residues. Per the germline V gene, CDR1 is SGHRS and CDR2 is YFSETQ. The CDR3 sequence is CASSSTGTLNTGELFF.

By frequency, this clonotype registers medium-sized (0.01 to 0.1%). The chain carries TRBV19 and TRBJ2-1; TCRdb selects TRBD1, and the lack of DNA leaves this call unchecked. CDR1 and CDR2 (germline): LNHDA, SQIVND (reference sequence). This CDR3 is built from 17 residues. CDR3 protein: CASSIGGGGSSYNEQFF.

According to its frequency, this clonotype is medium-sized. The genes are TRBV7-6 and TRBJ2-6. Looked up from germline, CDR1 is SGHVS and CDR2 is FNYEAQ. This CDR3 region has 13 residues. This chain's CDR3 is CASSLDGANVLTF.

This chain uses TRBV5-4 with TRBJ1-2; there is no DNA to check the TCRdb D call of TRBD1. Germline lookup yields CDR1 SGHNT and CDR2 YYREEE (reference sequence). The CDR3 runs to 14 residues. CDR3 sequence reads: CASSARDRTGGYTF.

The chain recombines TRBV20-1 with TRBJ1-2; TCRdb names TRBD1, which stays unverified in the absence of DNA. CDR3 length: 12 amino acids. The germline V gene encodes CDR1 DFQATT and CDR2 SNEGSKA (reference sequence). CDR3: CSARGRDYGYTF.

This clonotype is medium-sized by frequency. V usage is TRBV19 and J usage is TRBJ2-7; the TRBD2 assignment by TCRdb is unverifiable without DNA. Germline CDR1 and CDR2: LNHDA and SQIVND (reference sequence). The CDR3 length is 15 residues. The CDR3 spells CASSIAGGDHYEQYF. The complete variable domain, with remaining parts taken from reference TRBV19 and TRBJ2-7, reads DGGITQSPKYLFRKEGQNVTLSCEQNLNHDAMYWYRQDPGQGLRLIYYSQIVNDFQKGDIAEGYSVSREKKESFPLTVTSAQKNPTAFYLCASSIAGGDHYEQYFGPGTRLTVT.

The J gene is TRBJ2-5, the V gene TRBV5-1; TCRdb selects TRBD2, and the lack of DNA leaves this call unchecked. The V gene's germline CDR1 is SGHRS and CDR2 YFSETQ. The CDR3 has 16 amino acids. CDR3: CASSNGLAGGGETQYF.

The chain carries TRBV29-1 and TRBJ2-4. Germline-derived CDR1 and CDR2 are SQVTM and ANQGSEA. CDR3 length equals 16 residues. CDR3 sequence reads: CSVEVRQRIAKNIQYF.

This clonotype is identified as medium-sized (0.01 to 0.1%) from frequency. V and J are TRBV6-5 and TRBJ2-5. The germline V gene encodes CDR1 MNHEY and CDR2 SVGAGI. The CDR3 extends over 13 amino acids. This chain's CDR3 is CASSYDSAETQYF.

This clonotype registers medium-sized by frequency. The CDR3 loop is CASSPRQGSSYNEQFF. The chain uses TRBV11-1 and TRBJ2-1; the TRBD1 assignment by TCRdb is unverifiable without DNA. Looked up from germline, CDR1 is SGHAT and CDR2 is FQDESV (reference sequence). The CDR3 runs to 16 residues.

This sequence joins TRBV6-2 or TRBV6-3 and TRBJ1-5. This CDR3 has 13 residues. Germline loops: CDR1 MNHEY, CDR2 SVGEGT. This chain's CDR3 is CASGWTARGPQHF.